One sample yielded the 32 T cell receptor beta chains listed below, sequenced in a study of blood T cell repertoires in COVID-19. The method was immunoSEQ multiplex PCR; TCRdb's version includes in-frame clones alone and lacks a portion of them. The sample contains about 340,000 clones, 65% to 90% of which appear only once. Source material: peripheral blood. These receptor sequences come from a woman aged 60 to 75 with COVID-19, enrolled during active disease.

This sequence joins TRBV19 and TRBJ1-1; D might be TRBD1 (5 bases). Germline assignment: CDR1 LNHDA and CDR2 SQIVND (reference sequence). Trimming left V 6 bases short and J 8 bases short, with 22 bases between. This CDR3 contains 15 residues. The CDR3 is CASSPQGTTPHEAFF. The CDR3 DNA sequence: TGTGCCAGTAGCCCCCAGGGAACCACTCCCCACGAAGCTTTCTTT.

This sequence joins TRBV4-1 and TRBJ2-7; 9 nucleotides match TRBD1. The ends lost 3 bases at V and 0 bases at J; junction bases unmatched: 9. This CDR3 region has 17 residues. The germline gives CDR1 MGHRA, CDR2 YSYEKL. The CDR3 coding sequence is TGCGCCAGCAGCCAGAGTCCGCCGGACAGGGGCTCCTACGAGCAGTACTTC. It codes for CASSQSPPDRGSYEQYF.

A single count supports this clone. The chain joins TRBV27 to TRBJ2-2; 9 nucleotides line up with TRBD2. V gave up 0 bases and J gave up 0 bases; unmatched junction bases: 11. Germline loops: CDR1 MNHEY, CDR2 SMNVEV (reference sequence). The CDR3 runs to 20 residues. The CDR3 spells CASSLSRGGRLKTNTGELFF. CDR3 DNA sequence: TGTGCCAGCAGTTTATCGCGGGGGGGGCGCCTGAAGACGAACACCGGGGAGCTGTTTTTT.

The CDR3 DNA reads as TGTGCCAGCAGCCCTAGACAGACTAACACCGGGGAGCTGTTTTTT. It is translated as CASSPRQTNTGELFF. The V and J genes are TRBV11-3 and TRBJ2-2; possibly TRBD1 for D (5 bases). The V gene's germline CDR1 is SGHNT and CDR2 YENEEA. There are 15 residues in the CDR3. V dropped 5 bases and J dropped 2 bases, with 12 bases sitting between them.

This chain uses TRBV9 with TRBJ1-3; 10 nucleotides agree with TRBD1. Germline CDR1 is SGDLS and CDR2 is YYNGEE. The CDR3 loop spans 15 amino acids. V trimming: 3 bases; J trimming: 7 bases; junction bases outside the gene matches: 7. The CDR3, as DNA: TGTGCCAGCAGCGCAAAGACAGGGGGCGCGAACACCATATATTTT. Translating it yields CASSAKTGGANTIYF.

Comments on this clone: At one of its ends the junction is not consistent with the germline gene, which may arise from a read error. This rearrangement joins TRBV15 to TRBJ2-1, with 7 bases aligning to TRBD2. The CDR3 is made up of 16 amino acids. Germline V gene sequence: CDR1 LNHNV, CDR2 YYDKDF (reference sequence). The CDR3 DNA reads TGTGCCACCAGCGGAGAGCCTAGCGGAGCGAACAATGAGCAGTTCTTC. Translating it yields CATSGEPSGANNEQFF.

The J gene is TRBJ2-3, the V gene TRBV11-2, with 7 nucleotides matching TRBD1. The CDR3 covers 17 residues. Per germline, CDR1 SGHAT and CDR2 FQNNGV. V lost 6 bases and J lost 0; bases outside the gene matches: 12. The CDR3, as DNA: TGTGCCAGCAGTGTACAGGGGCTTCCCTCTAGCACAGATACGCAGTATTTT. Its translation is CASSVQGLPSSTDTQYF.

The chain carries TRBV11-2 and TRBJ2-5, with 8 nucleotides matching TRBD2. Germline lookup yields CDR1 SGHAT and CDR2 FQNNGV. This CDR3 has 16 residues. V was pared by 3 bases and J by 4 bases, with 10 bases of the junction left unmatched. The CDR3 loop reads CASSFAISGGGETQYF. In DNA form, the CDR3 reads TGTGCCAGCAGCTTCGCAATAAGCGGGGGAGGAGAGACCCAGTACTTC. Looking up the rest from reference TRBV11-2 and TRBJ2-5 gives the full variable domain: EAGVAQSPRYKIIEKRQSVAFWCNPISGHATLYWYQQILGQGPKLLIQFQNNGVVDDSQLPKDRFSAERLKGVDSTLKIQPAKLEDSAVYLCASSFAISGGGETQYFGPGTRLLVL.

This sequence joins TRBV7-2 and TRBJ2-1; 9 nucleotides match TRBD1. The CDR3 spans 15 residues. Germline values: CDR1 SGHTA, CDR2 FQGNSA. V lost 5 bases and J lost 5; bases outside the gene matches: 7. The CDR3 nucleotides read TGTGCCAGCAGCCTTGGACAGGGGACCCACAATGAGCAGTTCTTC. Protein sequence: CASSLGQGTHNEQFF.

This clone was seen a single time. The chain combines TRBV19 with TRBJ2-5, with TRBD1 matching over 9 bases. Looked up from germline, CDR1 is LNHDA and CDR2 is SQIVND (reference sequence). The CDR3 covers 16 residues. V lost 1 base to trimming and J lost 7 bases; unmatched junction nucleotides: 10. The CDR3 nucleotides read TGTGCCAGTAGTATAGCCCCCGGGACAGGGTCCGGGACCCAGTACTTC. Encoded protein: CASSIAPGTGSGTQYF.

The rearrangement links TRBV3-1 (or the pseudogene TRBV3-2) to TRBJ2-2; tentatively, D is TRBD1 (6 bases). The CDR3 has 14 residues. Looked up from germline, CDR1 is LGHDT and CDR2 is YNNKEL (reference sequence). Trimming removed 3 bases from V and 7 bases from J, with 12 bases in between. The CDR3 sequence is CASSQGHLRGELFF. Written as DNA, the CDR3 is TGTGCCAGCAGCCAGGGACACCTTCGCGGGGAGCTGTTTTTT.

The V gene is TRBV27, the J gene TRBJ1-5; weak D call: TRBD1 (6 bases). CDR1 MNHEY and CDR2 SMNVEV come from the germline V gene (reference sequence). Trimming pared 3 bases from V and 7 bases from J, leaving 10 bases between. The CDR3 is 13 amino acids. As DNA, the CDR3 is TGTGCCAGCAGTTTGGGGGCTGACCAGCCCCAGCATTTT. Amino acid sequence: CASSLGADQPQHF.

This clone has only one observation. This rearrangement joins TRBV4-2 to TRBJ2-5; TRBD1 aligns across 8 bases. After removal of 3 bases from V and 4 bases from J, the junction contained 7 bases not matched to a gene. The germline V gene encodes CDR1 LGHNA and CDR2 YNFKEQ. The CDR3 has 15 amino acids. CDR3 coding DNA: TGTGCCAGCAGCCATCCGACAACAGGGGGAGAGACCCAGTACTTC. Amino acid sequence: CASSHPTTGGETQYF.

The chain uses TRBV12-5 and TRBJ1-4, with 7 bases fitting TRBD1. There are 14 residues in the CDR3. CDR1 and CDR2 (germline): LGHNT, FRNRAP. After removal of 6 bases from V and 3 bases from J, the junction contained 4 bases not matched to a gene. The CDR3 protein is CASGKGQPNEKLFF. CDR3 DNA sequence: TGTGCTAGTGGCAAGGGACAGCCTAATGAAAAACTGTTTTTT.

The rearrangement uses TRBV11-2 and TRBJ2-5; 15 bases are shared with TRBD2. CDR1 is SGHAT and CDR2 is FQNNGV in the germline V gene. The length of the CDR3 is 18 residues. V was clipped by 4 bases and J by 7 bases; unmatched bases: 13. This CDR3 is CASSSRAGTSGGLRTQYF. Here the CDR3 DNA reads TGTGCCAGCAGCTCAAGAGCCGGGACTAGCGGGGGGTTGAGGACCCAGTACTTC.

The V gene is TRBV2, the J gene TRBJ1-1, with a tentative D call TRBD1 (5 bases). The CDR3 contains 13 residues. V lost 5 bases and J lost 1, with 8 bases in between. Per germline, CDR1 SNHLY and CDR2 FYNNEI. The CDR3 bases are TGTGCCAGCAGTCAAAGGGGGAACACTGAAGCTTTCTTT. It specifies CASSQRGNTEAFF.

This chain uses TRBV14 with TRBJ1-1; D unclear. The CDR3 is 17 amino acids. V dropped 0 bases and J dropped 3 bases, with 17 bases sitting between them. Germline V lookup: CDR1 SGHDN, CDR2 FVKESK. The CDR3 sequence is CASSQDLSRYEDTEAFF. The CDR3 nucleotides read TGTGCCAGCAGCCAAGATTTATCGCGTTACGAGGACACTGAAGCTTTCTTT.

This chain uses TRBV29-1 with TRBJ1-2, with 7 bases that match TRBD1. Losses at the gene ends were 6 bases for V and 0 bases for J; bases not matched to a gene: 7. CDR1 is SQVTM, CDR2 ANQGSEA, per germline. The CDR3 runs 14 residues. The CDR3 protein is CSVGQADTNYGYTF. CDR3 DNA: TGCAGCGTAGGACAGGCGGATACTAACTATGGCTACACCTTC.

This clone has a single count. J is TRBJ2-5 and V is TRBV5-1; 7 bases agree with TRBD1. Germline loops: CDR1 SGHRS, CDR2 YFSETQ. The CDR3 is 16 amino acids. V trimming: 0 bases; J trimming: 5 bases; junction bases outside the gene matches: 10. CDR3 region: CASSLGVAGGSETQYF. CDR3 bases: TGCGCCAGCAGCTTGGGGGTGGCAGGGGGATCGGAGACCCAGTACTTC. The entire variable domain, with the rest obtained from reference TRBV5-1 and TRBJ2-5, is as follows: KAGVTQTPRYLIKTRGQQVTLSCSPISGHRSVSWYQQTPGQGLQFLFEYFSETQRNKGNFPGRFSGRQFSNSRSEMNVSTLELGDSALYLCASSLGVAGGSETQYFGPGTRLLVL.

J is TRBJ2-7 and V is TRBV25-1; 11 bases are a match to TRBD1. J lost 4 bases, V lost 6 bases, and 8 bases had no gene match. Germline V gene lookup returns CDR1 MGHDK and CDR2 SYGVNS. This CDR3 comprises 15 residues. CDR3 sequence (DNA): TGTGCCAGCAGGATTGGGACAGGGGGATTTTACGAGCAGTACTTC. The encoded protein is CASRIGTGGFYEQYF.

This clone is a singleton in its sample. This sample includes further DNA sequences coding for the same CDR3. The J gene is TRBJ1-5, the V gene TRBV2; D might be TRBD1 (6 bases). The V gene's germline CDR1 is SNHLY and CDR2 FYNNEI. CDR3 length: 14 residues. Trimming pared 7 bases from V and 7 bases from J, leaving 17 bases between. The CDR3 bases are TGTGCCAGCACCGAACAGGGAGTGGGCCAGCCCCAGCATTTT. This sequence encodes CASTEQGVGQPQHF.

This clone was counted once. The gene calls are TRBV12-3 or TRBV12-4 and TRBJ1-6; D is uncertain. The CDR3 has 13 residues. The V end was cut by 1 base, the J end by 7 bases, with 5 bases between. CDR3 coding DNA: TGTGCCAGCAGTTTAGGAGGGAATTCACCCCTCCACTTT. Its protein product is CASSLGGNSPLHF.

The chain has TRBV27 and TRBJ2-3, with D possibly matching TRBD1 (5 bases). CDR1 and CDR2 (germline): MNHEY, SMNVEV (reference sequence). The V and J ends lost 0 bases and 3 bases respectively, with 16 bases between them. The CDR3 runs 17 residues. As DNA, the CDR3 is TGTGCCAGCAGTTTATCGTTTTTGCAGGGATGGACAGATACGCAGTATTTT. Residues: CASSLSFLQGWTDTQYF.

The chain links TRBV19 to TRBJ2-4, with D perhaps TRBD1 (6 bases). Germline V gene sequence: CDR1 LNHDA, CDR2 SQIVND (reference sequence). CDR3 length: 15 amino acids. Trimming removed 3 bases at V and 3 bases at J, with 12 bases between. The CDR3 nucleotides read TGTGCCAGTAGTATGGCAGGGGCCGACAAAAACATTCAGTACTTC. This codes for CASSMAGADKNIQYF.

The J gene is TRBJ2-1, the V gene TRBV11-2, with 11 bases that match TRBD1. The V and J ends lost 0 bases and 5 bases, in that order; junction bases with no gene match: 15. Per the germline V gene, CDR1 is SGHAT and CDR2 is FQNNGV. This CDR3 contains 20 residues. The CDR3 nucleotides are TGTGCCAGCAGCTTAGATCACCCTTATCTAAGGACAGGGGGCCACAATGAGCAGTTCTTC. It is translated as CASSLDHPYLRTGGHNEQFF.

The chain couples TRBV7-9 to TRBJ2-1; 7 bases line up with TRBD1. The CDR3 is made up of 14 amino acids. Germline V gene data show CDR1 as SEHNR and CDR2 as FQNEAQ (reference sequence). V lost 5 bases, J lost 4 bases, and 5 bases stayed unmatched. The CDR3 sequence is CASSTGQSYNEQFF. The DNA of the CDR3 is TGTGCCAGCAGCACGGGACAGAGTTACAATGAGCAGTTCTTC.

This clone was picked up one time. The chain combines TRBV6-1 with TRBJ1-6, with 7 nucleotides matching TRBD1. V was pared by 2 bases and J by 5 bases, with 6 bases of the junction left unmatched. Germline assignment: CDR1 MNHNS and CDR2 SASEGT. This CDR3 comprises 16 residues. CDR3 nucleotide sequence: TGTGCCAGCAGTGAATTCCACAGGGGCAATAATTCACCCCTCCACTTT. The encoded protein is CASSEFHRGNNSPLHF.

This clone came up once. V and J are TRBV6-5 and TRBJ1-1; a weak D match, TRBD1 (6 bases). Trimming left V 2 bases short and J 5 bases short, with 12 bases between. Germline-derived CDR1 and CDR2 are MNHEY and SVGAGI. The CDR3 is 14 residues long. The CDR3 DNA follows: TGTGCCAGCAGTTACCACGAGGGGGGGACTGAAGCTTTCTTT. Protein: CASSYHEGGTEAFF.

The chain combines TRBV10-3 with TRBJ2-1, with 10 bases matching TRBD2. The CDR3 consists of 13 residues. The ends lost 11 bases at V and 8 bases at J; junction bases unmatched: 9. Germline values: CDR1 ENHRY, CDR2 SYGVKD. This CDR3 is CAVKRGGSDEQFF. The CDR3 nucleotides are TGTGCCGTGAAGCGGGGGGGGAGCGATGAGCAGTTCTTC.

The J gene is TRBJ1-1, the V gene TRBV7-9; 9 bases fit TRBD1. The CDR3 sequence is 14 residues long. The ends lost 5 bases at V and 6 bases at J; junction bases unmatched: 7. Looked up from germline, CDR1 is SEHNR and CDR2 is FQNEAQ (reference sequence). The chain's CDR3 is CASSLLQGAPEAFF. The CDR3 DNA follows: TGTGCCAGCAGCCTGCTACAGGGGGCGCCTGAAGCTTTCTTT.

The chain joins TRBV9 to TRBJ1-1; TRBD1 agrees at 7 bases. Germline assignment: CDR1 SGDLS and CDR2 YYNGEE. CDR3 length: 14 residues. V lost 3 bases and J lost 5; bases outside the gene matches: 7. CDR3 loop: CASSGRDSRTEAFF. The CDR3 DNA sequence: TGTGCCAGCAGCGGCCGGGACAGTCGGACTGAAGCTTTCTTT. The complete variable domain, with remaining parts taken from reference TRBV9 and TRBJ1-1, reads DSGVTQTPKHLITATGQRVTLRCSPRSGDLSVYWYQQSLDQGLQFLIQYYNGEERAKGNILERFSAQQFPDLHSELNLSSLELGDSALYFCASSGRDSRTEAFFGQGTRLTVV.

The chain is built from TRBV12-3 or TRBV12-4 and TRBJ1-1, with 10 positions matching TRBD1. The CDR3 extends over 13 amino acids. The ends lost 5 bases at V and 7 bases at J; junction bases unmatched: 4. This CDR3 is CASSGTGDFEAFF. The CDR3 region has the DNA TGTGCCAGCAGTGGGACAGGGGACTTTGAAGCTTTCTTT.